This entry lists 3 T cell receptor beta chains sequenced from one sample in a study of blood T cell repertoires in COVID-19. Libraries were prepared by immunoSEQ multiplex PCR; TCRdb keeps only in-frame clonotypes and omits some of them. The top ten clones hold approximately 10% of a sample with tens of thousands of clones, approximately 83% of them seen once. The sample comprised peripheral blood. These receptors were taken from a man aged 50-59 years with COVID-19, enrolled during active disease.

The rearrangement joins TRBV30 to TRBJ1-5, with D maybe TRBD1 (5 bases). Trimming shortened V by 3 bases and J by 3 bases, and 12 bases separated the two germline ends. Germline CDR1 is GTSNPN and CDR2 is SVGIG (reference sequence). This CDR3 has 14 amino acids. CDR3 nucleotide sequence: TGTGCCTGGAGCGGGGGGGTAATCAATCAGCCCCAGCATTTT. Encoded protein: CAWSGGVINQPQHF.

The rearrangement links TRBV30 to TRBJ2-1, with D possibly TRBD1 on 5 matching bases. V lost 3 bases to trimming and J lost 4 bases, with 10 bases between them. The CDR3 totals 13 residues. Germline V gives CDR1 GTSNPN, CDR2 SVGIG (reference sequence). CDR3 DNA: TGTGCCTGGAGGGCCGACAGTTACAATGAGCAGTTCTTC. It encodes CAWRADSYNEQFF.

This clone was picked up a small number of times. The gene calls are TRBV7-3 and TRBJ2-7; D remains unclear. The ends were cut back, 5 bases at V and 0 bases at J, with 5 bases in the middle. CDR1 is SGHTA, CDR2 FQGTGA, per germline. This CDR3 comprises 12 residues. CDR3 residues: CASSPSSYEQYF. DNA for the CDR3: TGTGCCAGCAGCCCCAGCTCCTACGAGCAGTACTTC.